Listed here are 9 T cell receptor beta chains from one sample, sequenced in a study of blood T cells in healthy people across ages. Through a sample-barcoded 5' primer and a J-beta primer mix, a second PCR was run for roughly 6 to 11 cycles. TCRdb redid the calling of the 5' RACE reads with MiXCR, one entry per CDR3 protein. The sample lists nearly 800,000 distinct CDR3 sequences, roughly 25% occurring once. In addition, the sample was reused for a study of T cells of mothers and their children.

The source material was blood. These receptors came from a boy aged 5-17 years in good health.

CDR3 in DNA: TGCGCCAGCAGCTCCCCCGGGGCAGGATACAATGAGCAGTTCTTC. Residues: CASSSPGAGYNEQFF. This chain uses TRBV5-1 with TRBJ2-1; D might be TRBD1 or TRBD2, each matching 5 bases. The length of the CDR3 is 15 residues. Germline CDR1 SGHRS, CDR2 YFSETQ. Between the trimmed V and J ends, which lost 3 bases and 4 bases, there was a span of 14 bases.

This clonotype appeared a single time. The V gene is TRBV11-1, the J gene TRBJ2-7, with D hard to call. Germline V gene sequence: CDR1 SGHAT, CDR2 FQDESV (reference sequence). The V gene lost 3 bases and the J gene lost 1 base, with 10 bases spanning the gap. This CDR3 region has 14 residues. The CDR3 sequence: CASSFSHKSYEQYF. The CDR3 DNA reads TGTGCCAGCAGCTTTAGTCACAAGTCCTACGAGCAGTACTTC.

This clonotype was detected a few times. This sequence joins TRBV7-6 and TRBJ2-1, with TRBD2 matching over 10 bases. This CDR3 is built from 17 residues. J gave up 2 bases and V 5 bases, and 9 bases lay outside the gene matches. Germline V gives CDR1 SGHVS, CDR2 FNYEAQ. The CDR3 DNA sequence: TGTGCCAGCAGCATTAAAGCGGGGGGGCCAACCTACAATGAGCAGTTCTTC. Its protein is CASSIKAGGPTYNEQFF.

This clonotype has more than one count but fewer than ten. V is TRBV12-3 or TRBV12-4 and J is TRBJ1-4; 7 positions agree with TRBD1. This CDR3 comprises 15 residues. The junction had 6 bases not matched to a gene; V was cut back by 6 bases and J by 2 bases. The CDR3 region is CASSTPGQTNEKLFF. In DNA form, the CDR3 reads TGTGCCAGCAGCACACCGGGACAGACTAATGAAAAACTGTTTTTT.

Remarks on this clonotype: Since a much larger clone is just one base distant, this may be a read error. The V and J genes are TRBV6-6 and TRBJ2-1, with 14 bases lining up with TRBD2. In germline, CDR1 is MNHNY, CDR2 SVGAGI (reference sequence). After removal of 6 bases from V and 6 bases from J, the junction contained 4 bases not matched to a gene. The CDR3 contains 15 residues. In nucleotides, the CDR3 is TGTGCCAGCAGGGAGACTAGCGGGGGGGCCAATGAGCAGTTCTTC. This encodes CASRETSGGANEQFF.

This clonotype came up a few times. The gene calls are TRBV12-3 or TRBV12-4 and TRBJ2-7; D uncertain. The CDR3 runs 14 residues. Trimming pared 6 bases from V and 2 bases from J, leaving 14 bases between. The CDR3: CASSPRSLAYEQYF. CDR3 coding DNA: TGTGCCAGCAGCCCCAGAAGTCTGGCCTACGAGCAGTACTTC.

This clonotype came up a few times. The chain has TRBV7-3 and TRBJ2-5, with D unclear. There are 13 residues in the CDR3. The germline gives CDR1 SGHTA, CDR2 FQGTGA. V lost 4 bases, J lost 10 bases, and 16 bases lay in between. The CDR3 reads CASSSPLTPLQYF. The CDR3 DNA sequence: TGTGCCAGCAGCTCGCCCCTTACTCCTCTCCAGTACTTC.

V is TRBV9 and J is TRBJ2-5, with TRBD2 identical over 10 bases. Germline assignment: CDR1 SGDLS and CDR2 YYNGEE. The CDR3 sequence is 15 residues long. J gave up 5 bases and V 4 bases, and 8 bases lay outside the gene matches. The DNA of the CDR3 is TGTGCCAGCAGCCCAGACGGGACTAGCGTGGAGACCCAGTACTTC. Its translation: CASSPDGTSVETQYF. The variable domain in full, with the rest retrieved from reference TRBV9 and TRBJ2-5, is DSGVTQTPKHLITATGQRVTLRCSPRSGDLSVYWYQQSLDQGLQFLIQYYNGEERAKGNILERFSAQQFPDLHSELNLSSLELGDSALYFCASSPDGTSVETQYFGPGTRLLVL.

The gene calls are TRBV5-1 and TRBJ1-1; D gene unclear. From germline, CDR1 is SGHRS and CDR2 YFSETQ. This CDR3 has 15 residues. With 0 bases removed from V and 5 bases from J, the gap between germline ends came to 14 bases. The CDR3 DNA sequence: TGCGCCAGCAGCTTGGGGCGCCAGAGGGAAACTGAAGCTTTCTTT. This translates into CASSLGRQRETEAFF.